This entry concerns a single T cell receptor (beta chain). Its antigen is unknown. Treatment meaning: oral pan-JAK inhibitor, 5-10 mg twice daily. These data belong to a study of CD8+ T cells in alopecia areata. Study observations and caveats: Significant decreases in scalp clonality and expanded CD8+ clones followed tofacitinib treatment.

After isolation, RNA underwent reverse transcription to generate cDNA as the sequencing template. Profiling relied on immunoSEQ multiplex PCR, and the TCRdb table lists in-frame clones only, not all of them. The sample shows under 250,000 clones, less than 75% of them seen only once. V gave up 4 bases and J gave up 3 bases, with 14 bases separating them. The CDR3 runs 15 residues. Germline CDR1 reads WNHNN; CDR2 reads SYGVQD (reference sequence). This clonotype was obtained from a human donor with alopecia areata. The sequences come from CD4+ T cells sorted from blood, collected at week 4, from a patient treated with tofacitinib. The chain has TRBV10-1 and TRBJ2-3; no definite D call. The CDR3 DNA is TGCGCCAGCAGTGCGACTTTACAGCTGACAGATACGCAGTATTTT. This sequence encodes CASSATLQLTDTQYF.